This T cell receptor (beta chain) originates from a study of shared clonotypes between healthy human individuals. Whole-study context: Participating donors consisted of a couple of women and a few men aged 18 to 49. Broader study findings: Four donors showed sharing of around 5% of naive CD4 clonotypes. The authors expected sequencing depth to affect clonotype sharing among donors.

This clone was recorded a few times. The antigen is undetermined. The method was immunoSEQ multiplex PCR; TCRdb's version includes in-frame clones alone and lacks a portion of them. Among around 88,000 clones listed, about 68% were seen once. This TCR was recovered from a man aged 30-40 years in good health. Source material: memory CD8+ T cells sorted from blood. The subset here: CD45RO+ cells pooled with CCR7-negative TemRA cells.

CDR3 DNA: TGTGCCAGCAGCTTAGCCGGGAGAGAAGGTGGCTACACCTTC. Translation: CASSLAGREGGYTF. This sequence joins TRBV7-9 and TRBJ1-2; no definite D call. V dropped 0 bases and J dropped 7 bases, with 12 bases sitting between them. The CDR3 length is 14 residues. Germline CDR1 is SEHNR and CDR2 is FQNEAQ (reference sequence).